Below are 4 T cell receptor beta chains sequenced from a single sample in a study of T cells after yellow fever vaccination. Each CDR3 protein is one row after TCRdb ran MiXCR on the 5' RACE reads. The repertoire holds around 400,000 distinct CDR3 sequences, with around 10% as singletons. Sequenced material: PBMCs, taken on the day of the first yellow fever vaccination. The receptors originated from a man between 18 and 29 years old who received the YFV17D yellow fever vaccine.

This clonotype was recorded a few times. The gene calls are TRBV12-3 or TRBV12-4 and TRBJ2-1; the D gene is possibly TRBD1 (6 bases). The CDR3 has 13 amino acids. V was pared by 3 bases and J by 8 bases, with 11 bases between. The CDR3, as DNA: TGTGCCAGCAGTTTTCAGGGGACCCATGAGCAGTTCTTC. Protein: CASSFQGTHEQFF.

The rearrangement joins TRBV5-4 to TRBJ2-2; D not resolved. Per the germline V gene, CDR1 is SGHNT and CDR2 is YYREEE (reference sequence). V lost 4 bases and J lost 0, with 10 bases in between. The CDR3 contains 15 residues. The CDR3 DNA sequence: TGTGCCAGCAGCAGGGATTACGCGAACACCGGGGAGCTGTTTTTT. Amino acids: CASSRDYANTGELFF.

This clonotype has a handful of counts. V is TRBV5-1 and J is TRBJ1-1, with 10 bases matching TRBD1. The J segment lost 3 bases and the V segment lost 5 bases, leaving 7 bases of the junction unmatched. The V gene's germline CDR1 is SGHRS and CDR2 YFSETQ. This CDR3 has 15 residues. CDR3 protein: CASRPGQGLHTEAFF. The CDR3 DNA sequence: TGCGCCAGCAGACCGGGACAGGGGTTGCACACTGAAGCTTTCTTT.

This clonotype was observed a few times. The chain carries TRBV7-8 and TRBJ2-7, with TRBD1 matching 7 bases. The CDR3 covers 15 residues. The V and J ends lost 3 bases and 0 bases, in that order; junction bases with no gene match: 5. The germline V gene has CDR1 SGHVS and CDR2 FQNEAQ. CDR3 in DNA: TGTGCCAGCAGCTTCCCCCAGGGGGTCTCCTACGAGCAGTACTTC. This encodes CASSFPQGVSYEQYF.